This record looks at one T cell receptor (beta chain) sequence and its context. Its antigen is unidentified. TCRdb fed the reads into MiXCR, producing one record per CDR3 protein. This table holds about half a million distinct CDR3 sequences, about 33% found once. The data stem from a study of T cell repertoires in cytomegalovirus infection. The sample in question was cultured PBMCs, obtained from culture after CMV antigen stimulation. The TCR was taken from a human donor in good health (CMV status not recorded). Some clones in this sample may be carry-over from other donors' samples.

Written as DNA, the CDR3 is TGTGCCAGCAGCTTAGCGACAGGGGGCGCGGGGGGCTACACCTTC. This translates into CASSLATGGAGGYTF. The chain is built from TRBV7-2 and TRBJ1-2, with 10 nucleotides matching TRBD1. This CDR3 comprises 15 residues. Losses at the gene ends were 0 bases for V and 8 bases for J; bases not matched to a gene: 6. Germline V gene lookup returns CDR1 SGHTA and CDR2 FQGNSA.